These 30 T cell receptor beta chains were sequenced from one sample in a study of T-cell reconstitution after alpha-beta-depleted transplantation in children (TCRdb year 2016). Receptors were amplified or captured by PCR. Sequenced using an Illumina HiSeq 2500. To normalize quantification of the TCRbeta repertoire, the TCR libraries were built with molecular barcoding that relied on unique molecular identifiers. Clones were called with MiXCR by TCRdb after fastp trimmed the public reads at Q25, and only in-frame beta chains were retained. Merged by CDR3 protein, the rows form single entries marked with the most common genes and DNA. The table for this sample lists 490,000 or so distinct CDR3 sequences; around an eighth of them were counted only once. The ten largest clonotypes hold roughly 5.4% of the sample. The starting material was PBMCs from the stem cell graft donor, obtained from the stem cell graft. These receptor sequences come from a human donor who donated a stem cell graft to a child with combined immunodeficiency.

This clonotype has ten or more counts. This CDR3 is CASSRVGETQYF. CDR3 DNA sequence: TGCGCCAGCAGCCGGGTCGGTGAGACCCAGTACTTC. This chain connects TRBV4-3 to TRBJ2-5; D is unclear. Germline V gives CDR1 LGHNA, CDR2 YSLEER. The length of the CDR3 is 12 residues. V was cut by 4 bases and J by 5 bases, with 8 bases left in between.

This clonotype was counted a few times. The chain combines TRBV7-9 with TRBJ2-7; D is possibly TRBD1 (6 bases). The germline V gene has CDR1 SEHNR and CDR2 FQNEAQ (reference sequence). With 5 bases removed from V and 7 bases from J, the gap between germline ends came to 9 bases. CDR3 length: 11 residues. DNA for the CDR3: TGTGCCAGCAGCGCAGGGGTGGAGCAGTACTTC. This gives the protein CASSAGVEQYF.

This clonotype has more than one count but fewer than ten. The CDR3 DNA reads TGCAGTGCTACCCCCCCGGGGGGCTACTCCTACGAGCAGTACTTC. Its protein product is CSATPPGGYSYEQYF. The genes are TRBV20-1 and TRBJ2-7; D is perhaps TRBD2 (7 bases). The CDR3 sequence is 15 residues long. Germline-derived CDR1 and CDR2 are DFQATT and SNEGSKA (reference sequence). V lost 4 bases and J lost 0, with 16 bases in between.

This clonotype was detected only a few times. This rearrangement joins TRBV9 to TRBJ2-1; a weak D match, TRBD2 (5 bases). The CDR3 loop spans 16 amino acids. Looked up from germline, CDR1 is SGDLS and CDR2 is YYNGEE. Trimming stripped 0 bases from V and 4 bases from J, with 14 bases between. The CDR3 nucleotides are TGTGCCAGCAGCGTAGGAGCTAGAGCGGATTACAATGAGCAGTTCTTC. Encoded protein: CASSVGARADYNEQFF.

This clonotype was observed a few times. The V call is TRBV11-2, the J call TRBJ1-5, with a weak D call TRBD1 (6 bases). The CDR3 has 15 amino acids. From germline, CDR1 is SGHAT and CDR2 FQNNGV. Deletions cut 2 bases from V and 2 bases from J, with 10 bases between. The CDR3 loop reads CASSLISGGNQPQHF. The CDR3 bases are TGTGCCAGCAGCTTAATCTCAGGGGGCAATCAGCCCCAGCATTTT.

This clonotype was detected many times. The DNA for the CDR3 is TGCAGCGTTGACGAAGAGAACACTGAAGCTTTCTTT. Translated, it gives CSVDEENTEAFF. The V call is TRBV29-1, the J call TRBJ1-1, with no clear D. Trimming pared 3 bases from V and 1 base from J, leaving 6 bases between. This CDR3 region has 12 residues. Per germline, CDR1 SQVTM and CDR2 ANQGSEA.

This sequence joins TRBV7-9 and TRBJ2-7, with D possibly TRBD2 on 5 matching bases. The length of the CDR3 is 17 residues. CDR1 and CDR2 (germline): SEHNR, FQNEAQ (reference sequence). Trimming took off 11 bases at V and 7 bases at J, with 33 bases between the two ends. Here the CDR3 reads CAYIEVPSSEGNGEQYF. CDR3 nucleotides: TGTGCCTACATTGAAGTCCCCTCAAGCGAGGGTAACGGAGAGCAGTACTTC.

This clonotype has a handful of counts. The chain couples TRBV4-2 to TRBJ2-2, with 12 bases that match TRBD2. The junction had 21 bases not matched to a gene; V was cut back by 2 bases and J by 5 bases. Germline lookup yields CDR1 LGHNA and CDR2 YNFKEQ. This CDR3 spans 22 amino acids. Written as DNA, the CDR3 is TGTGCCAGCAGCCAACTCCCCATCATGACTAGCGGGGGCCCATGGAAAACCGGGGAGCTGTTTTTT. Its translation is CASSQLPIMTSGGPWKTGELFF.

The gene calls are TRBV5-5 and TRBJ2-3; TRBD1 aligns across 9 bases. The CDR3 runs to 16 residues. Germline V gene sequence: CDR1 SGHKS, CDR2 YYEKEE (reference sequence). V lost 4 bases, J lost 7 bases, and 13 bases stayed unmatched. CDR3 amino acids: CASSPEGGQGRNTQYF. CDR3 coding DNA: TGTGCCAGCAGCCCGGAGGGGGGACAGGGCCGAAATACGCAGTATTTT.

This clonotype was detected only a few times. The chain couples TRBV25-1 to TRBJ2-1, with 8 bases matching TRBD1. The trim removed 7 bases at V and 7 bases at J, leaving 9 bases unmatched. This CDR3 region has 14 residues. Looked up from germline, CDR1 is MGHDK and CDR2 is SYGVNS. The CDR3 DNA is TGTGCCAGCAACGACAGGGGCCCCCTAAATGAGCAGTTCTTC. Its translation is CASNDRGPLNEQFF.

This clonotype has a count of ten or more. The rearrangement links TRBV7-2 to TRBJ2-1; D uncertain. Germline assignment: CDR1 SGHTA and CDR2 FQGNSA. This CDR3 is 16 amino acids long. V lost 7 bases and J lost 0, with 16 bases in between. CDR3 region: CASIPPDWSSYNEQFF. In DNA, the CDR3 is TGTGCCAGCATCCCCCCCGACTGGAGCTCCTACAATGAGCAGTTCTTC.

The genes are TRBV29-1 and TRBJ2-7, with D perhaps assigned TRBD1 or TRBD2 (5 bases each). Between the trimmed V and J ends, which lost 7 bases and 7 bases, there was a span of 17 bases. CDR3 length equals 12 residues. CDR1 SQVTM and CDR2 ANQGSEA come from the germline V gene. The CDR3 here is CSAWDGLREQYF. CDR3 coding DNA: TGCAGCGCTTGGGACGGGCTGAGGGAGCAGTACTTC.

This clonotype was seen repeatedly, ten times or more. This chain joins TRBV5-1 and TRBJ2-2; 10 bases agree with TRBD1. The V and J ends lost 3 bases and 7 bases, in that order; junction bases with no gene match: 12. The length of the CDR3 is 17 residues. Germline V gives CDR1 SGHRS, CDR2 YFSETQ. The CDR3 nucleotides read TGCGCCAGCAGCTCCTCCGGGGACAGGGGAACTATCGGGGAGCTGTTTTTT. Residues: CASSSSGDRGTIGELFF.

This clonotype was recorded a few times. This chain connects TRBV6-2 or TRBV6-3 to TRBJ2-1; D not certain. Trimming shortened V by 6 bases and J by 5 bases, and 14 bases separated the two germline ends. Looked up from germline, CDR1 is MNHEY and CDR2 is SVGEGT. The CDR3 covers 14 residues. The CDR3 reads CASRPTGQNNEQFF. CDR3 bases: TGTGCCAGCAGACCAACGGGCCAAAACAATGAGCAGTTCTTC.

This clonotype was seen ten or more times. The chain recombines TRBV15 with TRBJ2-3; D remains unclear. The CDR3 extends over 16 amino acids. CDR1 and CDR2 (germline): LNHNV, YYDKDF (reference sequence). V was pared by 1 base and J by 1 base, with 12 bases between. The CDR3 region has the DNA TGTGCCACCAGCAGAGTAACCCAACGGGGCACAGATACGCAGTATTTT. Protein product: CATSRVTQRGTDTQYF.

This clonotype was seen a handful of times. V gene TRBV12-3 or TRBV12-4 combines with J gene TRBJ2-5; 9 bases fit TRBD1. The CDR3 is 15 residues long. The trim removed 5 bases at V and 5 bases at J, leaving 9 bases unmatched. CDR3 region: CASSLGTGYRETQYF. CDR3 sequence (DNA): TGTGCCAGCAGTCTTGGGACAGGGTATCGGGAGACCCAGTACTTC.

This clonotype occurred many times. The rearrangement uses TRBV12-3 or TRBV12-4 and TRBJ2-2; possible D gene TRBD2, 6 bases. The CDR3 is made up of 15 amino acids. V lost 6 bases and J 3 bases, leaving 14 bases between the germline ends. The CDR3 sequence: CASSRRDSYTGELFF. DNA for the CDR3: TGTGCCAGCAGCCGACGGGACTCGTACACCGGGGAGCTGTTTTTT.

This clonotype was recorded at least ten times. The chain employs TRBV7-2 and TRBJ1-1; D is undetermined. The germline V gene encodes CDR1 SGHTA and CDR2 FQGNSA. This CDR3 has 12 amino acids. Deletions cut 0 bases from V and 7 bases from J, with 6 bases between. The CDR3 region is CASSLAGYEAFF. The CDR3, as DNA: TGTGCCAGCAGCTTAGCGGGTTATGAAGCTTTCTTT.

The sample holds a few counts of this clonotype. V gene TRBV10-3 combines with J gene TRBJ2-5, with D hard to call. The ends were cut back, 3 bases at V and 3 bases at J, with 8 bases in the middle. CDR1 and CDR2 (germline): ENHRY, SYGVKD. The CDR3 sequence is 13 residues long. The DNA of the CDR3 is TGTGCCATCAGTGATGGGGTGGAAGAGACCCAGTACTTC. Amino acids: CAISDGVEETQYF.

This clonotype has a handful of counts. V is TRBV12-3 or TRBV12-4 and J is TRBJ1-3; D remains ambiguous. The CDR3 is 16 residues long. V was shortened by 1 base and J by 0 bases, with 10 bases between the two germline ends. CDR3 sequence (DNA): TGTGCCAGCAGTTTAGAAGTGGCCAACTCTGGAAACACCATATATTTT. This encodes CASSLEVANSGNTIYF.

This CDR3 reads CASSQVGLLLGNEQFF. Here the CDR3 DNA reads TGTGCCAGCAGTCAAGTGGGACTGCTACTGGGGAATGAGCAGTTCTTC. The rearrangement uses TRBV7-8 and TRBJ2-1; D may be TRBD2 (6 bases). Deletions cut 6 bases from V and 7 bases from J, with 22 bases between. Germline values: CDR1 SGHVS, CDR2 FQNEAQ. The CDR3 runs 16 residues.

This clonotype was recorded a few times. The V call is TRBV12-3 or TRBV12-4, the J call TRBJ1-4; possible D gene TRBD1, 5 bases. The V and J ends lost 6 bases and 8 bases respectively, with 16 bases between them. The CDR3 runs to 14 residues. The DNA of the CDR3 is TGTGCCAGCAGCTGGGACCCCGGGGAGGAAAAACTGTTTTTT. It is translated as CASSWDPGEEKLFF.

The chain combines TRBV6-5 with TRBJ1-2; unclear D gene. This CDR3 comprises 15 residues. Germline V lookup: CDR1 MNHEY, CDR2 SVGAGI. V dropped 2 bases and J dropped 8 bases, with 18 bases sitting between them. In nucleotides, the CDR3 is TGTGCCAGCAGTTACAGTGGGCTTCTAAAGGACGGCTACACCTTC. This encodes CASSYSGLLKDGYTF.

This clonotype was counted at least ten times. This chain uses TRBV5-6 with TRBJ2-1; D gene unclear. From germline, CDR1 is SGHDT and CDR2 YYEEEE. The CDR3 is made up of 15 amino acids. V gave up 2 bases and J gave up 0 bases, with 9 bases separating them. CDR3 nucleotides: TGTGCCAGCAGCTTTCTGTTAAGCTCCTACAATGAGCAGTTCTTC. Amino acid sequence: CASSFLLSSYNEQFF. Based on the CDR3 plus reference TRBV5-6 and TRBJ2-1, the full variable domain is DAGVTQSPTHLIKTRGQQVTLRCSPKSGHDTVSWYQQALGQGPQFIFQYYEEEERQRGNFPDRFSGHQFPNYSSELNVNALLLGDSALYLCASSFLLSSYNEQFFGPGTRLTVL.

The sample holds a few counts of this clonotype. The chain couples TRBV12-3 or TRBV12-4 to TRBJ2-3; no reliable D call. The CDR3 consists of 11 residues. Trimming cost V 6 bases and J 8 bases, with 9 bases left between them. The CDR3, as DNA: TGTGCCAGCAGCCAACGAGTTACGCAGTATTTT. It translates to CASSQRVTQYF.

The V gene is TRBV7-2, the J gene TRBJ2-7; TRBD1 matches 10 bases. Germline-derived CDR1 and CDR2 are SGHTA and FQGNSA. The J segment lost 4 bases and the V segment lost 4 bases, leaving 4 bases of the junction unmatched. This CDR3 has 14 residues. CDR3 sequence: CASSWDRGPYEQYF. In nucleotides, the CDR3 is TGTGCCAGCAGCTGGGACAGGGGACCATACGAGCAGTACTTC.

The rearrangement links TRBV11-2 to TRBJ2-1; 10 bases align to TRBD2. Germline V lookup: CDR1 SGHAT, CDR2 FQNNGV. This CDR3 is built from 20 residues. V was pared by 0 bases and J by 0 bases, with 11 bases of the junction left unmatched. The CDR3: CASSLEVAGGRWSSYNEQFF. In nucleotides, the CDR3 is TGTGCCAGCAGCTTAGAAGTAGCGGGAGGCCGTTGGAGCTCCTACAATGAGCAGTTCTTC.

Ten or more counts support this clonotype. V is TRBV5-6 and J is TRBJ2-7; TRBD2 matches at 10 bases. Germline values: CDR1 SGHDT, CDR2 YYEEEE. With V trimmed by 0 bases and J by 3 bases, 6 bases remained unmatched. The CDR3 has 16 residues. CDR3 DNA: TGTGCCAGCAGCTTGGGTCCAGCGGGGGGGATCTACGAGCAGTACTTC. As protein: CASSLGPAGGIYEQYF.

The chain combines TRBV5-1 with TRBJ2-1; 10 positions match TRBD2. Germline CDR1 SGHRS, CDR2 YFSETQ. V lost 2 bases, J lost 8 bases, and 7 bases stayed unmatched. The CDR3 runs to 15 residues. This CDR3 is CASSFLAGVSDEQFF. CDR3 nucleotides: TGCGCCAGCAGCTTTCTAGCGGGAGTGTCGGATGAGCAGTTCTTC.

The chain carries TRBV27 and TRBJ2-3; D remains ambiguous. CDR3 length: 16 amino acids. Germline V gives CDR1 MNHEY, CDR2 SMNVEV (reference sequence). V shed 4 bases and J shed 4 bases, with 18 bases lying between them. The chain's CDR3 is CASSWATPRSADTQYF. The CDR3 DNA sequence: TGTGCCAGCAGTTGGGCCACCCCCAGGTCGGCAGATACGCAGTATTTT.